The clone carrying this TCR beta chain was picked up a small number of times. The germline gene is not matched at one end of the junction; a read error may be the cause. These data come from a study of T cells after yellow fever vaccination. TCRdb passed the 5' RACE reads through MiXCR, listing each CDR3 protein once. Of 250,000 to 400,000 distinct CDR3 sequences listed, 4.1% were seen once; the top ten hold approximately 25%. CDR1 ENHRY and CDR2 SYGVKD come from the germline V gene. This CDR3 has 13 amino acids. The source of this sequence is a man between 18 and 35 years old who received the YFV17D yellow fever vaccine. This chain connects TRBV10-3 to TRBJ2-6, with 9 bases that match TRBD1. The sequencing here drew on PBMCs, taken 5 days after the yellow fever booster vaccination. DNA for the CDR3: TGTGCCATCAGTGGGACAGGGGACAACGTCCTGACTTTC. The encoded protein is CAISGTGDNVLTF.